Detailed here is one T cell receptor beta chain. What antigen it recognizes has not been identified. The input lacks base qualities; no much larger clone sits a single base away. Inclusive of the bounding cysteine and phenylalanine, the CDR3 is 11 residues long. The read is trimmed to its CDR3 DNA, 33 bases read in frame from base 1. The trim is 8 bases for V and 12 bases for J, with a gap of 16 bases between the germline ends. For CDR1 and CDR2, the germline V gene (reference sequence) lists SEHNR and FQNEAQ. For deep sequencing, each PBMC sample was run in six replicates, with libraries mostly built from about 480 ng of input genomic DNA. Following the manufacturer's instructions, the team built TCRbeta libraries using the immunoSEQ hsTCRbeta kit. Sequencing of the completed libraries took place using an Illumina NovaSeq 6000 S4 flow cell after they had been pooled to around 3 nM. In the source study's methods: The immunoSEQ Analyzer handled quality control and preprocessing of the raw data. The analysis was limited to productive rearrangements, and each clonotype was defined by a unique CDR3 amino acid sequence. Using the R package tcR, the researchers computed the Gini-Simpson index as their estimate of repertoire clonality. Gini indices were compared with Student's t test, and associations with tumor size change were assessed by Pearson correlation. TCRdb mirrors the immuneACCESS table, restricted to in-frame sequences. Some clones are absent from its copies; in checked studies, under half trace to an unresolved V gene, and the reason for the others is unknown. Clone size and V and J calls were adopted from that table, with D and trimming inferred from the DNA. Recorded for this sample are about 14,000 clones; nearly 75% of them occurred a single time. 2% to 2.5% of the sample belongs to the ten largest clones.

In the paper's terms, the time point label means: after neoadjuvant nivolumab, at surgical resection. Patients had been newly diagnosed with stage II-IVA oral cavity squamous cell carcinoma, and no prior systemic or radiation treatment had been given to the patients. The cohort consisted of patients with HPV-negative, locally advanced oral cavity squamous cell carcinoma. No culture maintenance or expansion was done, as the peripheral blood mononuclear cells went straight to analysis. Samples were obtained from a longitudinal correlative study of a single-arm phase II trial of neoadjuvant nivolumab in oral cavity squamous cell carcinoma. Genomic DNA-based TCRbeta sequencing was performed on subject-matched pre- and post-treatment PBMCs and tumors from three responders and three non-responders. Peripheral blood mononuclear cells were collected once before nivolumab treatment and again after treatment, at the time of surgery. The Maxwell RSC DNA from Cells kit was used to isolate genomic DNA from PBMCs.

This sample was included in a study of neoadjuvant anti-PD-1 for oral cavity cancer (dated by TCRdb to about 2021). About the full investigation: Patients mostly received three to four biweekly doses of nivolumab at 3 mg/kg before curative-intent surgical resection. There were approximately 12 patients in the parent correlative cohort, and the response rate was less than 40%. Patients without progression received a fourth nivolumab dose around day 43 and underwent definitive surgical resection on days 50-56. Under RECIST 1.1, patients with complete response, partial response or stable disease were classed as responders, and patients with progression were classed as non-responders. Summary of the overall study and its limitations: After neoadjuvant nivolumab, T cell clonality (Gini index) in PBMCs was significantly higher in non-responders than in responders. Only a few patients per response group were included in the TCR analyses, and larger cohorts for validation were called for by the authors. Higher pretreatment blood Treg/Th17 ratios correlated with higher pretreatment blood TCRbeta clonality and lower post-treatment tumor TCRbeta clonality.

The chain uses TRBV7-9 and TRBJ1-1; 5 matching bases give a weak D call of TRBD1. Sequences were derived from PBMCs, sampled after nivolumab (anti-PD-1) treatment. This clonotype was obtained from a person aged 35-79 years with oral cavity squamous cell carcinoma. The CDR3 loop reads CASRGGGTSFF. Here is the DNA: TGTGCCAGCCGTGGCGGTGGGACCTCTTTCTTT.